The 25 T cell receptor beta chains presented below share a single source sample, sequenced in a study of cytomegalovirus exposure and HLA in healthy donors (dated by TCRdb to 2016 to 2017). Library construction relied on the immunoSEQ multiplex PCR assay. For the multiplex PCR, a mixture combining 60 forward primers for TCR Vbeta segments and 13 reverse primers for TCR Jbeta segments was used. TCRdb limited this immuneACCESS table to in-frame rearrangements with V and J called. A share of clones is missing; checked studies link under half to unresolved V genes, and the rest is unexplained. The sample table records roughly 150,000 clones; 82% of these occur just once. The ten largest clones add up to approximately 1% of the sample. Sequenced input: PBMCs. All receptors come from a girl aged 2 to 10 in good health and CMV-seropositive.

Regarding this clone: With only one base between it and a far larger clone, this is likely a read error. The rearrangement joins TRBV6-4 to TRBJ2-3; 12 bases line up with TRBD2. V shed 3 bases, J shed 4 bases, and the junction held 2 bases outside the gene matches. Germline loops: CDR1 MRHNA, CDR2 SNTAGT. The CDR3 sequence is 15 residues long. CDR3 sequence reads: CASSDLAGGPDTQYF. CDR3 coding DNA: TGTGCCAGCAGTGATCTAGCGGGAGGGCCAGATACGCAGTATTTT.

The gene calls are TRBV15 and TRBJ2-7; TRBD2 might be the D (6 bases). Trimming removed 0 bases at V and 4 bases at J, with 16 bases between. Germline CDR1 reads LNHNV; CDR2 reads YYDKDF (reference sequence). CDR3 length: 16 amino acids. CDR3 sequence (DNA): TGTGCCACCAGCAGAGATCGTGCTAGCGCTAGATACGAGCAGTACTTC. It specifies CATSRDRASARYEQYF.

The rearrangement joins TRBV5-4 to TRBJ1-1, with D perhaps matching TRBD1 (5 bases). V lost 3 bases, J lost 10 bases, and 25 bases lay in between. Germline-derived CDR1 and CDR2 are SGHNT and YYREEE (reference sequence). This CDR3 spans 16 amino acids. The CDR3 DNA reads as TGTGCCAGCAGCTCTTCTGTCGAGACCGCTGCCGGGGGAGCTTTCTTT. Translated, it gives CASSSSVETAAGGAFF. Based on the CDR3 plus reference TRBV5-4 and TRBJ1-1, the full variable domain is ETGVTQSPTHLIKTRGQQVTLRCSSQSGHNTVSWYQQALGQGPQFIFQYYREEENGRGNFPPRFSGLQFPNYSSELNVNALELDDSALYLCASSSSVETAAGGAFFGQGTRLTVV.

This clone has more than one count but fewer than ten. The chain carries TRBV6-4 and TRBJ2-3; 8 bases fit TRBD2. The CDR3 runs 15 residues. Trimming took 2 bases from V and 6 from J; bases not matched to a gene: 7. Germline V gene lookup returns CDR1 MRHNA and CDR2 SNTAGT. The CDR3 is CASSDGPSGSDTQYF. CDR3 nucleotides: TGTGCCAGCAGTGACGGGCCTAGCGGGTCCGATACGCAGTATTTT.

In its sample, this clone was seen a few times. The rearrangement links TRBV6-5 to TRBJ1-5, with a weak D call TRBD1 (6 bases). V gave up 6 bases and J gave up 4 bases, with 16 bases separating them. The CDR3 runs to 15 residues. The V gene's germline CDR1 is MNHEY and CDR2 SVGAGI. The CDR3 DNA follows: TGTGCCAGCAGGAGGGCGGCAGGGGTTAATCAGCCCCAGCATTTT. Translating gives CASRRAAGVNQPQHF.

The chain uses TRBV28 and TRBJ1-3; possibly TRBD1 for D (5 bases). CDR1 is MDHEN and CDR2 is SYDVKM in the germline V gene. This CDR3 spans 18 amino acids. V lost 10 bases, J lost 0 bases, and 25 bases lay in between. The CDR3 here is CATPPKQAPQSSGNTIYF. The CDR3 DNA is TGTGCCACCCCCCCTAAACAGGCCCCTCAGAGCTCTGGAAACACCATATATTTT.

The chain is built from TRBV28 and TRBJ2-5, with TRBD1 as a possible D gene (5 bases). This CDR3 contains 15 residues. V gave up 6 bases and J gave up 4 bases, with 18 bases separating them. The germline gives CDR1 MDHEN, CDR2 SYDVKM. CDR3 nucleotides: TGTGCCAGCAGAGCCGCAAGGGGTGGGCGAGAGACCCAGTACTTC. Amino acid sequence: CASRAARGGRETQYF.

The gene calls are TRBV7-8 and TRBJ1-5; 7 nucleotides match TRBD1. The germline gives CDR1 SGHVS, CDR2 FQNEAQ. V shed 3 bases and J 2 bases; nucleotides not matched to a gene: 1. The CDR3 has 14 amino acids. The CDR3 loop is CASSFGQGNQPQHF. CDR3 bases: TGTGCCAGCAGCTTCGGACAGGGCAATCAGCCCCAGCATTTT. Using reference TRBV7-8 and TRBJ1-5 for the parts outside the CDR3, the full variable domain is GAGVSQSPRYKVAKRGQDVALRCDPISGHVSLFWYQQALGQGPEFLTYFQNEAQLDKSGLPSDRFFAERPEGSVSTLKIQRTQQEDSAVYLCASSFGQGNQPQHFGDGTRLSIL.

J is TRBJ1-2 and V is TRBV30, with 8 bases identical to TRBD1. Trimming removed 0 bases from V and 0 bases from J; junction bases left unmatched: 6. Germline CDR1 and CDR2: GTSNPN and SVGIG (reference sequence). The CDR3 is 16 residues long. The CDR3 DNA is TGTGCCTGGAGTGTATCTGGACAGGGCACTAACTATGGCTACACCTTC. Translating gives CAWSVSGQGTNYGYTF.

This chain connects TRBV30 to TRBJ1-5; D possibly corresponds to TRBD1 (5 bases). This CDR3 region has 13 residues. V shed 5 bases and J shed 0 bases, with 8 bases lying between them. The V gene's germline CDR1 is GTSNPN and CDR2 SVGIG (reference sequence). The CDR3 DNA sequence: TGTGCCTGGGGGGCGTATAGCAATCAGCCCCAGCATTTT. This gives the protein CAWGAYSNQPQHF. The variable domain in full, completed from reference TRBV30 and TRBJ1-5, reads SQTIHQWPATLVQPVGSPLSLECTVEGTSNPNLYWYRQAAGRGLQLLFYSVGIGQISSEVPQNLSASRPQDRQFILSSKKLLLSDSGFYLCAWGAYSNQPQHFGDGTRLSIL.

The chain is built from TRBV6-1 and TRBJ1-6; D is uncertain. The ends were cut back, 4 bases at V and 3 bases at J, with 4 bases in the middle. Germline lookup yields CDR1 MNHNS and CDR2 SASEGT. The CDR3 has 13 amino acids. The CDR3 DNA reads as TGTGCCAGCAGTGTCTTCTATAATTCACCCCTCCACTTT. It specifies CASSVFYNSPLHF.

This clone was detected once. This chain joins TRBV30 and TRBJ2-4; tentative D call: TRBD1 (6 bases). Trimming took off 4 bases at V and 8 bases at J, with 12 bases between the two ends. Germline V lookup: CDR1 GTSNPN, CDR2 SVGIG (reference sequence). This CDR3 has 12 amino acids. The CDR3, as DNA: TGTGCCTGGAATACAGGGATGGACATTCAGTACTTC. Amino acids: CAWNTGMDIQYF.

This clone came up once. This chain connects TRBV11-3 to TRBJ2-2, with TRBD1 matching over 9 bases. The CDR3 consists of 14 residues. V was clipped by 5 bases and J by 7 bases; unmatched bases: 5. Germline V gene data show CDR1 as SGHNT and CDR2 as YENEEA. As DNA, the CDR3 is TGTGCCAGCAGCCCGGGACAGGGAAGCGGGGAGCTGTTTTTT. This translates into CASSPGQGSGELFF.

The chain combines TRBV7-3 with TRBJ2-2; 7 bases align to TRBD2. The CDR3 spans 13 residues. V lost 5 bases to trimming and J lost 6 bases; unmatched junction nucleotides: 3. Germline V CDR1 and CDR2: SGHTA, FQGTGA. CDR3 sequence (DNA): TGTGCCAGCAGCGGAGCGGGATCCGGGGAGCTGTTTTTT. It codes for CASSGAGSGELFF.

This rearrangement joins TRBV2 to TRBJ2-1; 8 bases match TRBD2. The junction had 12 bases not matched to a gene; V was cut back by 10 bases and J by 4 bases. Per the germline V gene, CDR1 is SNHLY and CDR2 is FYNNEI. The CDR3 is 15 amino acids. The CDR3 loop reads CATNGGREVYNEQFF. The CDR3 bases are TGTGCCACCAACGGTGGGCGGGAGGTGTACAATGAGCAGTTCTTC.

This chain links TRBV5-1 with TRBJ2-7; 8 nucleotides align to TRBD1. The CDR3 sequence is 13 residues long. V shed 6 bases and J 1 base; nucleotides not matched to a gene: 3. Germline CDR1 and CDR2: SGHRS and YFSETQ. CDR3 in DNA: TGCGCCAGCACTGGACAGGGTTCCTACGAGCAGTACTTC. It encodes CASTGQGSYEQYF. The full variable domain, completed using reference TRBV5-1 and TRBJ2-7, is KAGVTQTPRYLIKTRGQQVTLSCSPISGHRSVSWYQQTPGQGLQFLFEYFSETQRNKGNFPGRFSGRQFSNSRSEMNVSTLELGDSALYLCASTGQGSYEQYFGPGTRLTVT.

The CDR3 reads CASSGSGGVQNEQFF. CDR3 DNA sequence: TGTGCCAGCAGCGGGAGCGGAGGCGTACAGAATGAGCAGTTCTTC. The chain recombines TRBV9 with TRBJ2-1; a possible D gene is TRBD2 (5 bases). This CDR3 comprises 15 residues. Germline V gives CDR1 SGDLS, CDR2 YYNGEE. Trimming pared 3 bases from V and 7 bases from J, leaving 17 bases between.

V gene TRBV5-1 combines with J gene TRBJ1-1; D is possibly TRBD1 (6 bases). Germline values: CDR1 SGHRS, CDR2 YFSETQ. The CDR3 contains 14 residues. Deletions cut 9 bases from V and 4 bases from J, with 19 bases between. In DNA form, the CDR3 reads TGCGCCACAAGGATAAGGGGGGGCAGCACTGAAGCTTTCTTT. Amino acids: CATRIRGGSTEAFF.

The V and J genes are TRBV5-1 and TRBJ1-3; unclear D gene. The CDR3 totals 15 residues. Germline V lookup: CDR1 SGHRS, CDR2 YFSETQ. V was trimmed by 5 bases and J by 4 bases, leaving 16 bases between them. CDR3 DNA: TGCGCCAGCAGGATGAGAGGCGCGGAAGGAAACACCATATATTTT. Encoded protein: CASRMRGAEGNTIYF.

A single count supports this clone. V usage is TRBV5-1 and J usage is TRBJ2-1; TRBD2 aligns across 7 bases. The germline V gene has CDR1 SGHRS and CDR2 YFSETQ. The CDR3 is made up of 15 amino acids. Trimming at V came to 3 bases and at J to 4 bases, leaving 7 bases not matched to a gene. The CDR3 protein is CASSSLAELYNEQFF. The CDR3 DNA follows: TGCGCCAGCAGCTCTCTAGCGGAATTGTACAATGAGCAGTTCTTC.

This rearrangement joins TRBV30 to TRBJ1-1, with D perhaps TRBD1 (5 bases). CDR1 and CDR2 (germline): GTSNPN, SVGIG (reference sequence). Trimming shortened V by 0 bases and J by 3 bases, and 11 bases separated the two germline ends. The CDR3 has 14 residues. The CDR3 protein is CAWSVPFRDTEAFF. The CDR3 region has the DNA TGTGCCTGGAGTGTGCCATTCAGGGACACTGAAGCTTTCTTT.

The DNA of the CDR3 is TGTGCCAGCAGCCGGACACTGAGCAATCAGCCCCAGCATTTT. Translating gives CASSRTLSNQPQHF. V gene TRBV28 combines with J gene TRBJ1-5, with D tentatively TRBD1 (5 bases). The V end was cut by 6 bases, the J end by 1 base, with 10 bases between. The germline V gene encodes CDR1 MDHEN and CDR2 SYDVKM. CDR3 length equals 14 residues.

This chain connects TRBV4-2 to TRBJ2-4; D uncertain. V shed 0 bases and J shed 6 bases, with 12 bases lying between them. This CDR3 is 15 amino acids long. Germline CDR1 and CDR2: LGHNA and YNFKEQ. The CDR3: CASSQESMARNIQYF. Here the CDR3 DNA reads TGTGCCAGCAGCCAAGAGTCAATGGCAAGAAACATTCAGTACTTC.

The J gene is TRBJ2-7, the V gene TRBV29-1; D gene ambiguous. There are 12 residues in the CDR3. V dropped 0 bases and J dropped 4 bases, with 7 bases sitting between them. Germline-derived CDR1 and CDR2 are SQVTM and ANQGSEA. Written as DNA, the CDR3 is TGCAGCGTTGAAGATCGAGTTTACGAGCAGTACTTC. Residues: CSVEDRVYEQYF.

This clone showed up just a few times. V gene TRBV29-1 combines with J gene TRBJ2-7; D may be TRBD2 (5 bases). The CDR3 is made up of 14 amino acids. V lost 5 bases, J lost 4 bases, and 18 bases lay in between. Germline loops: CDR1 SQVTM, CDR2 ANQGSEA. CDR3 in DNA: TGCAGCGTTTACAAGGACTTCCCAGATTACGAGCAGTACTTC. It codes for CSVYKDFPDYEQYF.